Listed here are 9 T cell receptor beta chains from one sample, sequenced in a study of blood T cell repertoires in COVID-19. Assay used: immunoSEQ multiplex PCR; TCRdb lists only in-frame clones, some missing. The sample has over 150,000 clones, more than 75% seen once. Sequencing used peripheral blood. The source is a woman aged 18-29 years who had recovered from COVID-19.

This chain links TRBV7-2 with TRBJ1-3; perhaps TRBD1 as D (5 bases). Trimming stripped 0 bases from V and 0 bases from J, with 9 bases between. CDR3 length: 16 amino acids. CDR1 SGHTA and CDR2 FQGNSA come from the germline V gene. The CDR3, as DNA: TGTGCCAGCAGCTTAGCCAGGGCCCACTCTGGAAACACCATATATTTT. Translating it yields CASSLARAHSGNTIYF.

The chain recombines TRBV2 with TRBJ2-5; 9 bases map to TRBD2. The CDR3 totals 17 residues. The junction had 8 bases not matched to a gene; V was cut back by 2 bases and J by 1 base. Per the germline V gene, CDR1 is SNHLY and CDR2 is FYNNEI. CDR3 sequence reads: CASSESLAGTLQETQYF. CDR3 in DNA: TGTGCCAGCAGTGAAAGCCTAGCGGGAACCCTCCAAGAGACCCAGTACTTC.

This chain connects TRBV6-2 or TRBV6-3 to TRBJ1-5; tentatively, D is TRBD1 (6 bases). Germline V gene sequence: CDR1 MNHEY, CDR2 SVGEGT. V lost 2 bases and J lost 7, with 18 bases in between. This CDR3 spans 16 amino acids. The DNA for the CDR3 is TGTGCCAGCAGTTACACAGGGACCTCCGATGGACAGCCCCAGCATTTT. Encoded protein: CASSYTGTSDGQPQHF.

The V and J genes are TRBV19 and TRBJ2-3; 10 nucleotides match TRBD1. The CDR3 is made up of 14 amino acids. Germline assignment: CDR1 LNHDA and CDR2 SQIVND (reference sequence). The V gene end was trimmed by 4 bases and the J gene end by 6 bases; junction bases not matched to a gene: 4. Here the CDR3 DNA reads TGTGCCAGTAGTAGACAGGGGGCAGGGGATACGCAGTATTTT. Protein: CASSRQGAGDTQYF.

The chain recombines TRBV14 with TRBJ1-2; 9 nucleotides agree with TRBD1. V shed 6 bases, J shed 4 bases, and the junction held 15 bases outside the gene matches. Germline V gene data show CDR1 as SGHDN and CDR2 as FVKESK. The CDR3 runs 17 residues. CDR3 in DNA: TGTGCCAGCAGACCAGGAAGTTACCGGGACAGGGTCTATGGCTACACCTTC. It codes for CASRPGSYRDRVYGYTF. The whole variable domain, remainder taken from reference TRBV14 and TRBJ1-2, is EAGVTQFPSHSVIEKGQTVTLRCDPISGHDNLYWYRRVMGKEIKFLLHFVKESKQDESGMPNNRFLAERTGGTYSTLKVQPAELEDSGVYFCASRPGSYRDRVYGYTFGSGTRLTVV.

CDR3 nucleotides: TGTGCCAGCAGTGAACGGGGGGAACGCTATGGCTACACCTTC. This codes for CASSERGERYGYTF. The rearrangement uses TRBV6-1 and TRBJ1-2, with D tentatively TRBD1 (5 bases). Germline V lookup: CDR1 MNHNS, CDR2 SASEGT. Trimming removed 2 bases from V and 4 bases from J, with 11 bases in between. The CDR3 contains 14 residues.

This sequence joins TRBV7-9 and TRBJ2-7, with 8 nucleotides matching TRBD1. The CDR3 has 15 residues. CDR1 is SEHNR and CDR2 is FQNEAQ in the germline V gene (reference sequence). The junction had 11 bases not matched to a gene; V was cut back by 5 bases and J by 5 bases. In DNA, the CDR3 is TGTGCCAGCAGCCATCCGGGACAGGCTTTTCACGAGCAGTACTTC. Translated, it gives CASSHPGQAFHEQYF.

The rearrangement uses TRBV19 and TRBJ2-7, with TRBD2 as a possible D gene (6 bases). The length of the CDR3 is 12 residues. Germline V gene lookup returns CDR1 LNHDA and CDR2 SQIVND (reference sequence). V dropped 3 bases and J dropped 7 bases, with 10 bases sitting between them. The CDR3 DNA reads as TGTGCCAGTAGTATTATAGGGAGGGAGCAGTACTTC. Residues: CASSIIGREQYF.

The chain couples TRBV7-3 to TRBJ2-1; D perhaps matches TRBD2 (5 bases). V was clipped by 3 bases and J by 9 bases, with 12 bases between them. This CDR3 has 13 amino acids. The germline gives CDR1 SGHTA, CDR2 FQGTGA. CDR3 loop: CASSFLPAGEQFF. The CDR3 region has the DNA TGTGCCAGCAGCTTTCTCCCTGCGGGTGAGCAGTTCTTC.